Below are 32 T cell receptor beta chains sequenced from a single sample in a study of CD8 T cells in Susac syndrome. With random hexamers, roughly 0.45 to 1 ug RNA was reverse transcribed. MiXCR, run by TCRdb on the immunoSEQ multiplex PCR reads, gives a single entry per CDR3 protein. The sample includes almost 450,000 distinct CDR3 sequences, 75% to 90% seen only once; the top ten take approximately 0.12%. The sequenced sample consisted of CD8+ T cells from PBMCs. The receptors were gathered from a human donor with multiple sclerosis.

The chain employs TRBV5-5 and TRBJ1-1, with D unresolved. Looked up from germline, CDR1 is SGHKS and CDR2 is YYEKEE (reference sequence). The CDR3 totals 16 residues. Trimming shortened V by 0 bases and J by 0 bases, and 12 bases separated the two germline ends. The CDR3 loop is CASSLAVRGVNTEAFF. Here the CDR3 DNA reads TGTGCCAGCAGCTTGGCTGTCCGGGGAGTGAACACTGAAGCTTTCTTT.

This rearrangement joins TRBV4-1 to TRBJ1-1; no definite D call. This CDR3 contains 14 residues. The V gene lost 1 base and the J gene lost 3 bases, with 9 bases spanning the gap. Germline CDR1 and CDR2: MGHRA and YSYEKL. CDR3 protein: CASSQGGYYTEAFF. CDR3 DNA: TGCGCCAGCAGCCAAGGAGGGTACTACACTGAAGCTTTCTTT.

Comments on this clonotype: At one of its ends the junction is not consistent with the germline gene, which may arise from a read error. The chain combines TRBV25-1 with TRBJ2-1, with 10 bases matching TRBD2. The germline V gene has CDR1 MGHDK and CDR2 SYGVNS. The CDR3 is made up of 15 amino acids. This chain's CDR3 is CASSDSTGGLAPNAF. The CDR3 DNA reads as TGTGCCAGCAGTGATTCGACGGGGGGACTAGCGCCCAATGCCTTC. The full variable domain, in which reference TRBV25-1 and TRBJ2-1 provide the parts outside the CDR3, is EADIYQTPRYLVIGTGKKITLECSQTMGHDKMYWYQQDPGMELHLIHYSYGVNSTEKGDLSSESTVSRIRTEHFPLTLESARPSHTSQYLCASSDSTGGLAPNAFGPGTRLTVL.

The chain employs TRBV2 and TRBJ1-2; D is unclear. CDR3 size: 15 residues. Germline CDR1 and CDR2: SNHLY and FYNNEI. The V and J ends lost 4 bases and 6 bases respectively, with 18 bases between them. The CDR3: CASSASVEGGDGYTF. The DNA of the CDR3 is TGTGCCAGCAGTGCCTCCGTTGAGGGCGGGGATGGCTACACCTTC. Full variable domain (remainder filled in from reference TRBV2 and TRBJ1-2): EPEVTQTPSHQVTQMGQEVILRCVPISNHLYFYWYRQILGQKVEFLVSFYNNEISEKSEIFDDQFSVERPDGSNFTLKIRSTKLEDSAMYFCASSASVEGGDGYTFGSGTRLTVV.

This clonotype was counted between two and nine times. This rearrangement joins TRBV27 to TRBJ2-7; 8 bases align to TRBD1. The CDR3 spans 15 residues. In germline, CDR1 is MNHEY, CDR2 SMNVEV (reference sequence). The J segment lost 3 bases and the V segment lost 2 bases, leaving 6 bases of the junction unmatched. The CDR3 loop reads CASSLTPGQDYEQYF. For the CDR3, the DNA is TGTGCCAGCAGTTTAACTCCGGGACAGGACTACGAGCAGTACTTC.

The chain recombines TRBV3-1 with TRBJ1-5; tentatively, D is TRBD1 (5 bases). CDR1 is LGHDT, CDR2 YNNKEL, per germline (reference sequence). Trimming pared 1 base from V and 3 bases from J, leaving 19 bases between. This CDR3 region has 18 residues. CDR3 protein: CASSQGMSNGATNQPQHF. In nucleotides, the CDR3 is TGTGCCAGCAGCCAAGGTATGTCGAACGGGGCTACCAATCAGCCCCAGCATTTT.

As DNA, the CDR3 is TGTGCCAGCAGCCAAGGCGAAGGCTACCAAGAGACCCAGTACTTC. It is translated as CASSQGEGYQETQYF. This chain connects TRBV4-2 to TRBJ2-5; D remains unclear. Germline values: CDR1 LGHNA, CDR2 YNFKEQ. The CDR3 covers 15 residues. Trimming pared 1 base from V and 0 bases from J, leaving 9 bases between.

In this sample, this clonotype turned up once. This chain uses TRBV6-2 or TRBV6-3 with TRBJ1-1; D possibly corresponds to TRBD1 (6 bases). Trimming removed 4 bases from V and 0 bases from J, with 12 bases in between. Germline CDR1 reads MNHEY; CDR2 reads SVGEGT. The CDR3 has 15 amino acids. The DNA of the CDR3 is TGTGCCAGCAGTTCCCTAGACAGGCTGAACACTGAAGCTTTCTTT. It yields the protein CASSSLDRLNTEAFF.

J is TRBJ2-1 and V is TRBV7-8; 11 nucleotides agree with TRBD2. CDR3 size: 17 residues. Germline V gene data show CDR1 as SGHVS and CDR2 as FQNEAQ. Trimming removed 1 base from V and 0 bases from J; junction bases left unmatched: 2. CDR3 in DNA: TGTGCCAGCAGCTTAGAGGGACTAGCGGACTCCTACAATGAGCAGTTCTTC. Translation: CASSLEGLADSYNEQFF.

The rearrangement joins TRBV9 to TRBJ2-7; TRBD2 aligns across 12 bases. V shed 0 bases, J shed 5 bases, and the junction held 0 bases outside the gene matches. This CDR3 comprises 14 residues. Germline V CDR1 and CDR2: SGDLS, YYNGEE. CDR3 coding DNA: TGTGCCAGCAGCGTAGGGACTAGCGGGAACGAGCAGTACTTC. Translating it yields CASSVGTSGNEQYF.

CDR3 coding DNA: TGCGCCAGCAGCCAAGTAATTGCGGGGGGCGACACCGGGGAGCTGTTTTTT. Translating gives CASSQVIAGGDTGELFF. The genes are TRBV4-1 and TRBJ2-2, with 8 bases lining up with TRBD2. The germline CDR1 and CDR2 sequences are MGHRA and YSYEKL. V shed 1 base and J 3 bases; nucleotides not matched to a gene: 7. The CDR3 runs 17 residues.

The chain is built from TRBV27 and TRBJ1-1; tentatively, D is TRBD1 (5 bases). This CDR3 contains 13 residues. Deletions cut 6 bases from V and 8 bases from J, with 16 bases between. CDR1 MNHEY and CDR2 SMNVEV come from the germline V gene (reference sequence). Here the CDR3 DNA reads TGTGCCAGCAGGTTTATATCGGCAGGGGAAGCTTTCTTT. The encoded protein is CASRFISAGEAFF.

CDR3 region: CASSDGVERHTQYF. In DNA form, the CDR3 reads TGTGCCAGCAGTGACGGGGTAGAGCGACATACGCAGTATTTT. The V and J genes are TRBV6-4 and TRBJ2-3; D not resolved. V lost 2 bases, J lost 7 bases, and 13 bases lay in between. CDR3 length: 14 amino acids. CDR1 is MRHNA, CDR2 SNTAGT, per germline.

This clonotype appeared a single time. The rearrangement links TRBV15 to TRBJ2-5; D is unclear. Germline CDR1 and CDR2: LNHNV and YYDKDF (reference sequence). This CDR3 is 14 amino acids long. Trimming left V 0 bases short and J 1 base short, with 6 bases between. The CDR3 region is CATSREGSQETQYF. The CDR3, as DNA: TGTGCCACCAGCAGAGAGGGTAGCCAAGAGACCCAGTACTTC.

The V and J genes are TRBV20-1 and TRBJ1-1; no reliable D call. The germline V gene encodes CDR1 DFQATT and CDR2 SNEGSKA (reference sequence). This CDR3 contains 15 residues. Trimming took 0 bases from V and 1 from J, leaving 12 bases between them. The chain's CDR3 is CSARDIAAGNTEAFF. In DNA form, the CDR3 reads TGCAGTGCTAGAGATATTGCGGCGGGGAACACTGAAGCTTTCTTT.

The rearrangement uses TRBV12-3 or TRBV12-4 and TRBJ2-3; tentatively, D is TRBD1 (7 bases). This CDR3 is built from 12 residues. V lost 7 bases and J lost 6, with 11 bases in between. As DNA, the CDR3 is TGTGCCAGCACCCCAGGGGGGGATACGCAGTATTTT. Its protein product is CASTPGGDTQYF.

This sequence joins TRBV19 and TRBJ1-1, with D unclear. Deletions cut 5 bases from V and 5 bases from J, with 12 bases between. CDR3 length: 13 residues. Germline V gives CDR1 LNHDA, CDR2 SQIVND (reference sequence). CDR3 DNA sequence: TGTGCCAGTAGTGTAGCCAAGGGAACTGAAGCTTTCTTT. The encoded protein is CASSVAKGTEAFF. The full variable domain, with the rest looked up from reference TRBV19 and TRBJ1-1, is DGGITQSPKYLFRKEGQNVTLSCEQNLNHDAMYWYRQDPGQGLRLIYYSQIVNDFQKGDIAEGYSVSREKKESFPLTVTSAQKNPTAFYLCASSVAKGTEAFFGQGTRLTVV.

The chain uses TRBV5-4 and TRBJ1-1, with TRBD1 identical over 10 bases. V gave up 2 bases and J gave up 3 bases; unmatched junction bases: 10. CDR1 SGHNT and CDR2 YYREEE come from the germline V gene (reference sequence). This CDR3 region has 17 residues. The CDR3 sequence is CASSLARQGALDTEAFF. DNA for the CDR3: TGTGCCAGCAGCTTAGCCCGACAGGGGGCGTTGGACACTGAAGCTTTCTTT.

V is TRBV9 and J is TRBJ2-7; TRBD1 matches 10 bases. Per the germline V gene, CDR1 is SGDLS and CDR2 is YYNGEE. The CDR3 is 16 amino acids. Unmatched junction bases numbered 12, after V lost 5 bases and J lost 4 bases. This chain's CDR3 is CASSQVPGQGLYEQYF. The CDR3 region has the DNA TGTGCCAGCAGTCAAGTACCGGGACAGGGGCTGTACGAGCAGTACTTC.

This chain links TRBV13 with TRBJ1-2, with TRBD1 matching over 9 bases. The V gene end was trimmed by 2 bases and the J gene end by 11 bases; junction bases not matched to a gene: 12. The length of the CDR3 is 15 residues. Germline V lookup: CDR1 PRHDT, CDR2 FYEKMQ (reference sequence). The DNA for the CDR3 is TGTGCCAGCAGCTTATTCCGGACAGGGGCATTTCGTTACACCTTC. It yields the protein CASSLFRTGAFRYTF.

Comment on this clonotype: Germline is not matched at one junction end, which may reflect a read error. The CDR3 nucleotides are TGTGCCAGCAGCGAAGACACTAGCGGGGGATTGTACATGGGCGGGGAGCTGTTTTTT. Its translation is CASSEDTSGGLYMGGELFF. The chain joins TRBV3-1 to TRBJ2-2; TRBD2 agrees at 11 bases. CDR1 is LGHDT, CDR2 YNNKEL, per germline (reference sequence). The CDR3 extends over 19 amino acids.

This rearrangement joins TRBV19 to TRBJ2-1; 7 nucleotides align to TRBD1. This CDR3 has 14 amino acids. V shed 9 bases and J 2 bases; nucleotides not matched to a gene: 7. Germline loops: CDR1 LNHDA, CDR2 SQIVND (reference sequence). CDR3 nucleotides: TGTGCCAGCAAACAGGGGTGGGCCTACAATGAGCAGTTCTTC. Its translation: CASKQGWAYNEQFF.

The rearrangement joins TRBV27 to TRBJ1-2; a possible D gene is TRBD1 (5 bases). There are 17 residues in the CDR3. Germline-derived CDR1 and CDR2 are MNHEY and SMNVEV (reference sequence). Between the trimmed V and J ends, which lost 3 bases and 2 bases, there was a span of 19 bases. CDR3 sequence (DNA): TGTGCCAGCAGTTTGTACTCCCCGACAGAAGTGAACTATGGCTACACCTTC. Its translation: CASSLYSPTEVNYGYTF.

The rearrangement joins TRBV4-1 to TRBJ2-7, with unresolved D. The CDR3 is 14 amino acids. Trimming took off 0 bases at V and 5 bases at J, with 11 bases between the two ends. In germline, CDR1 is MGHRA, CDR2 YSYEKL. This CDR3 is CASSQDVAAHEQYF. The DNA of the CDR3 is TGCGCCAGCAGCCAAGATGTAGCAGCCCACGAGCAGTACTTC.

The V call is TRBV5-1, the J call TRBJ1-2; 7 bases align to TRBD1. Germline CDR1 is SGHRS and CDR2 is YFSETQ. This CDR3 is 15 amino acids long. V lost 0 bases to trimming and J lost 4 bases; unmatched junction nucleotides: 6. CDR3 in DNA: TGCGCCAGCAGCTTGGCCGGCACAGGGGCCTATGGCTACACCTTC. Encoded protein: CASSLAGTGAYGYTF.

The chain recombines TRBV12-3 or TRBV12-4 with TRBJ2-7; tentatively, D is TRBD2 (6 bases). The ends were cut back, 5 bases at V and 3 bases at J, with 14 bases in the middle. The CDR3 is 14 amino acids. CDR3 amino acids: CASSPPAGSYEQYF. The CDR3 DNA is TGTGCCAGCAGTCCCCCAGCCGGGAGCTACGAGCAGTACTTC.

V gene TRBV13 combines with J gene TRBJ2-1; 7 nucleotides match TRBD2. J lost 2 bases, V lost 5 bases, and 6 bases had no gene match. The V gene's germline CDR1 is PRHDT and CDR2 FYEKMQ (reference sequence). The CDR3 extends over 15 amino acids. CDR3 nucleotides: TGTGCCAGCAGCACACCGGGACTACCCTACAATGAGCAGTTCTTC. Amino acid sequence: CASSTPGLPYNEQFF.

V gene TRBV7-2 combines with J gene TRBJ2-5; D gene uncertain. CDR1 SGHTA and CDR2 FQGNSA come from the germline V gene. The ends were cut back, 1 base at V and 2 bases at J, with 14 bases in the middle. This CDR3 region has 16 residues. CDR3 DNA sequence: TGTGCCAGCAGCTTAGTTCCCGGGTTAAGACAAGAGACCCAGTACTTC. Amino acid sequence: CASSLVPGLRQETQYF.

This chain uses TRBV14 with TRBJ1-1; D unclear. Between the trimmed V and J ends, which lost 0 bases and 5 bases, there was a span of 10 bases. There are 14 residues in the CDR3. Germline lookup yields CDR1 SGHDN and CDR2 FVKESK. The CDR3 here is CASSQDFGGTEAFF. The CDR3 DNA sequence: TGTGCCAGCAGCCAAGATTTTGGCGGGACTGAAGCTTTCTTT.

V is TRBV6-2 or TRBV6-3 and J is TRBJ1-1, with a possible D match to TRBD1 (6 bases). Germline loops: CDR1 MNHEY, CDR2 SVGEGT. Trimming shortened V by 7 bases and J by 6 bases, and 15 bases separated the two germline ends. CDR3 length equals 13 residues. The CDR3: CASIPQGRAEAFF. The CDR3 bases are TGTGCCAGCATCCCCCAGGGGAGGGCTGAAGCTTTCTTT.

The genes are TRBV7-9 and TRBJ2-7; tentatively, D is TRBD2 (6 bases). Germline V gene lookup returns CDR1 SEHNR and CDR2 FQNEAQ (reference sequence). Trimming shortened V by 4 bases and J by 3 bases, and 13 bases separated the two germline ends. This CDR3 comprises 14 residues. DNA for the CDR3: TGTGCCAGCAGCTCCCCGCGGGGATTCTACGAGCAGTACTTC. Protein product: CASSSPRGFYEQYF.

The V gene is TRBV30, the J gene TRBJ1-1; D gene ambiguous. The CDR3 sequence is 12 residues long. V lost 5 bases, J lost 4 bases, and 11 bases lay in between. Germline values: CDR1 GTSNPN, CDR2 SVGIG (reference sequence). DNA of the CDR3: TGTGCCTGGGACCCTATCGGCACTGAAGCTTTCTTT. The encoded protein is CAWDPIGTEAFF.